The present entry profiles one T cell receptor (beta chain) with its context. Its antigen is unknown. The limits of the CDR3 on the DNA are not certain, so only TCRdb's listed CDR3 is given. The data originate from a study of vaccination and CD4 T cells after COVID-19. Study outcomes and limitations: Within the convalescent patients, spike mono-reactivity was found in 304 of 307 vaccine-specific clones.

Treatment defined: roughly 10-day PBMC culture with coronavirus spike peptide pools or control peptides (ViraFEST assay). Germline V gene sequence: CDR1 SNHLY, CDR2 FYNNEI. Termini included, the CDR3 measures 13 amino acids. Cultured CD4+ T cell DNA underwent sequencing with the Oncomine TCR Beta short-read assay. MiXCR, applied by TCRdb to the PCR reads, yields one record per CDR3 protein. The sample has about 14,000 distinct CDR3 sequences; around 47% are singletons. The chain uses TRBV2 and TRBJ2-1; TRBD1 is taken as the D call from the table, unchecked against the DNA. The clonotype originates from a human donor who had recovered from COVID-19. The sequenced material came from CD4+ T cells from blood, cultured in vitro. Here the CDR3 reads CASILGQYNEQFF.